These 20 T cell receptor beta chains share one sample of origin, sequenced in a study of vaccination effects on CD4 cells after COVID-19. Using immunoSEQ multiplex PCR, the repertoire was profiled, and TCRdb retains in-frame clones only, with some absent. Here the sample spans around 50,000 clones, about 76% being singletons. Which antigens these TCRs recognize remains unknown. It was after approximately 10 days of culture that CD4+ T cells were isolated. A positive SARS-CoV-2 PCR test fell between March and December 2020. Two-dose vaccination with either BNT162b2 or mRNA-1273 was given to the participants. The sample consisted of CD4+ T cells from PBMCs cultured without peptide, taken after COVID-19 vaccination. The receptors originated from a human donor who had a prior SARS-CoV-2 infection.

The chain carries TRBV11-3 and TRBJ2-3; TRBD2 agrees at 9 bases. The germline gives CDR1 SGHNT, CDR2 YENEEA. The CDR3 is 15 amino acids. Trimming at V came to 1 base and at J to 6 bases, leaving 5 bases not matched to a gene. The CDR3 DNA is TGTGCCAGCAGCTTAGTAGCGGGAGCTTCGGATACGCAGTATTTT. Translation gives CASSLVAGASDTQYF.

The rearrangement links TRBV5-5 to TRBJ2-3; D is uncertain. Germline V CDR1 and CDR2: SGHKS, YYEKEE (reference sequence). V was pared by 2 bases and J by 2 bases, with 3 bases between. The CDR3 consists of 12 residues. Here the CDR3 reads CASSFNTDTQYF. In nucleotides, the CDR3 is TGTGCCAGCAGCTTCAACACAGATACGCAGTATTTT.

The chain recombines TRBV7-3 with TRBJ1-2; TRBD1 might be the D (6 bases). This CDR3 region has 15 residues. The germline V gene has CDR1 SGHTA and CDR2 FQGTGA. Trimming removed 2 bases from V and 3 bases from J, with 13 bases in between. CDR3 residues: CASSLDATGDYGYTF. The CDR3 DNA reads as TGTGCCAGCAGCTTAGATGCGACAGGTGACTATGGCTACACCTTC.

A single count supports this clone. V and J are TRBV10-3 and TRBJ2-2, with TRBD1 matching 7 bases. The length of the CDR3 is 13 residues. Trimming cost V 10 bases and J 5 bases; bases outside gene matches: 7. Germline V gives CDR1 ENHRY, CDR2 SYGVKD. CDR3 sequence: CATNRGETGELFF. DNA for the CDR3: TGTGCCACAAACAGGGGAGAAACCGGGGAGCTGTTTTTT.

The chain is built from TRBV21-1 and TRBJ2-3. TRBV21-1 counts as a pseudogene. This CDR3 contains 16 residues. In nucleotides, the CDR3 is TGTGCCAGCAGCAAATTAGAGGGGCCCCCGATCGGTACGCAGTATTTT. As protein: CASSKLEGPPIGTQYF.

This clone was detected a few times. The DNA of the CDR3 is TGTGCCAGCAGTGACTCGATTGGGGGGACCATATATTTT. Translation: CASSDSIGGTIYF. The chain uses TRBV6-4 and TRBJ1-3, with D possibly TRBD1 on 5 matching bases. CDR3 length: 13 residues. Germline V gives CDR1 MRHNA, CDR2 SNTAGT. The V and J ends lost 0 bases and 10 bases respectively, with 10 bases between them.

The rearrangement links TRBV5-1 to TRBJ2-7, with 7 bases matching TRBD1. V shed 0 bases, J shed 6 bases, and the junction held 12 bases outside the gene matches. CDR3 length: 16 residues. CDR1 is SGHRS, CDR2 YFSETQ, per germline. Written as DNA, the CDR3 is TGCGCCAGCAGCTTGGCTGCAGAAGGGGGCGCGATCGAGCAGTACTTC. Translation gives CASSLAAEGGAIEQYF.

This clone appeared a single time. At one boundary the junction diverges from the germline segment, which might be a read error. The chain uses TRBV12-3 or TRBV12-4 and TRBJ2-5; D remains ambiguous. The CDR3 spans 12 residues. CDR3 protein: CASSFGNRAADF. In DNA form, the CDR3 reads TGTGCCAGCAGTTTTGGGAACCGGGCTGCGGACTTC.

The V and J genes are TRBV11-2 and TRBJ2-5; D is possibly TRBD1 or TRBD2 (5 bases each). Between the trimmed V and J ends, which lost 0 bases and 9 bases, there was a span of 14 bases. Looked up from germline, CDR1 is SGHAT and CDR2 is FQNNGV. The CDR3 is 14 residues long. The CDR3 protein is CASSLDRDRGAQYF. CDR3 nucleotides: TGTGCCAGCAGCTTAGACCGGGACCGTGGTGCCCAGTACTTC.

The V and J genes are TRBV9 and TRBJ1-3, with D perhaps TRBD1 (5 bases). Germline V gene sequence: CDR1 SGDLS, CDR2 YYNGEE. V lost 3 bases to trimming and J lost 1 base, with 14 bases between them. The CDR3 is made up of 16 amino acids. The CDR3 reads CASSGNGAGSGNTIYF. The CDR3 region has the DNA TGTGCCAGCAGCGGTAACGGCGCAGGGTCTGGAAACACCATATATTTT.

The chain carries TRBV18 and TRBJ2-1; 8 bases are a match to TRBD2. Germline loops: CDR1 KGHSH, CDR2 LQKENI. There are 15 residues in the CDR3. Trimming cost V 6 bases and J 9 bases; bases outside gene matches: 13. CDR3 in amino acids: CASSRAGEFSGEQFF. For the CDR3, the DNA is TGTGCCAGCTCTAGAGCGGGAGAGTTTTCGGGTGAGCAGTTCTTC.

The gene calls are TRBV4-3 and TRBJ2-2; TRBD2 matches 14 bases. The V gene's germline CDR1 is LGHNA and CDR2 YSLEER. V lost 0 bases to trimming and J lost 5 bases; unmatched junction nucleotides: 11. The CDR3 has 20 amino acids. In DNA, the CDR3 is TGCGCCAGCAGCCAAGACGCCCGACTAGCGGGAGGGATCGGGACCGGGGAGCTGTTTTTT. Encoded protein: CASSQDARLAGGIGTGELFF.

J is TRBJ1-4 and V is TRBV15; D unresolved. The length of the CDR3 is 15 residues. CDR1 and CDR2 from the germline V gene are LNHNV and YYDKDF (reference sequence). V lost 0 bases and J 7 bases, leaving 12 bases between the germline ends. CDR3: CATSRDKGVTEKLFF. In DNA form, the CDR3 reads TGTGCCACCAGCAGAGATAAGGGAGTTACTGAAAAACTGTTTTTT.

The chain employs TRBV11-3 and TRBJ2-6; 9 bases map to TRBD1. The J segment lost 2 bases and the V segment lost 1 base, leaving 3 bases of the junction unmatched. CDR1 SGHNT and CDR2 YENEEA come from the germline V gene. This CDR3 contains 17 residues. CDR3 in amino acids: CASSLGTGGTGANVLTF. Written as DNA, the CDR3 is TGTGCCAGCAGCTTAGGAACAGGGGGCACTGGGGCCAACGTCCTGACTTTC.

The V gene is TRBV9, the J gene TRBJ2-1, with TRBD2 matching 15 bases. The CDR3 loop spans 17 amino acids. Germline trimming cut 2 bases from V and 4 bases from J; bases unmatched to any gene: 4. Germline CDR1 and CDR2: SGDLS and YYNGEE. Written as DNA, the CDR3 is TGTGCCAGCAGCGTGGGACTAGCGGGAGGCCCATACAATGAGCAGTTCTTC. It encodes CASSVGLAGGPYNEQFF. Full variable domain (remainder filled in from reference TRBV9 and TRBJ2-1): DSGVTQTPKHLITATGQRVTLRCSPRSGDLSVYWYQQSLDQGLQFLIQYYNGEERAKGNILERFSAQQFPDLHSELNLSSLELGDSALYFCASSVGLAGGPYNEQFFGPGTRLTVL.

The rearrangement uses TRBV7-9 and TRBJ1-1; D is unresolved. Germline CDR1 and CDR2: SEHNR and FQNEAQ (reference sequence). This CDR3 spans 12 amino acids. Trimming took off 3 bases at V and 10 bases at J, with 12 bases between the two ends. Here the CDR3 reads CASSFGRGLAFF. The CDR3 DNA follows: TGTGCCAGCAGCTTTGGCCGAGGGCTAGCTTTCTTT.

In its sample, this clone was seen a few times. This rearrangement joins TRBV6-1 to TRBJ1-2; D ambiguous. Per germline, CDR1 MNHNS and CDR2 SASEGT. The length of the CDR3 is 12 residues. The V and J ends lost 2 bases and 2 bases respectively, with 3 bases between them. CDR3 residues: CASSERNYGYTF. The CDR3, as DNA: TGTGCCAGCAGTGAAAGGAACTATGGCTACACCTTC.

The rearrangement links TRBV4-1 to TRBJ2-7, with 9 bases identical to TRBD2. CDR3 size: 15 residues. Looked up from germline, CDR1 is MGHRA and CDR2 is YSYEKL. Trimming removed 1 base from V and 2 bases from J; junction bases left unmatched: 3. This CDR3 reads CASSQGLAVTYEQYF. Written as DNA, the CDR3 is TGCGCCAGCAGCCAAGGACTAGCGGTTACCTACGAGCAGTACTTC.

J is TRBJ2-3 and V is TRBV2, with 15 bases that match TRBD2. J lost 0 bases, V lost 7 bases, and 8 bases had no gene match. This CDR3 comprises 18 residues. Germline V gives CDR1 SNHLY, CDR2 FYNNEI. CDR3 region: CASTGLAGGFESTDTQYF. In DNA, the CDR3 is TGTGCCAGCACGGGACTAGCGGGGGGTTTCGAGAGCACAGATACGCAGTATTTT.

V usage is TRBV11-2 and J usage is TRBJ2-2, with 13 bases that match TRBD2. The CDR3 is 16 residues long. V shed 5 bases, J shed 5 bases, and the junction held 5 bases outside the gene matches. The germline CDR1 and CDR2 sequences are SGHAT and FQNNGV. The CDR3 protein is CASSPRLAGGTGELFF. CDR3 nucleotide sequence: TGTGCCAGCAGCCCCAGACTAGCGGGAGGTACCGGGGAGCTGTTTTTT.